Included here is one T cell receptor beta chain sequence, with context. Its antigen is currently unknown. This sample was taken from a study of regulatory T cells in long-lasting Graves disease. Whole-study results and caveats: Newly diagnosed disease favored TRBV20-1 and TRBJ2-1 over persistent disease.

CDR3 regions were amplified by Arm-PCR using iRepertoire HTBI primers to build TCR beta libraries. TCRdb ran MiXCR on the multiplex PCR reads and lists one entry per CDR3 protein. The sample lists 600,000 to 800,000 distinct CDR3 sequences, about 30% occurring once. Documented time point: persistent/refractory GD, antithyroid drugs over 5 years with positive TRAb. RNA extracted from PBMCs served as the sequencing template. Each patient gave Nine milliliters of EDTA-anticoagulated peripheral blood. The CDR3 is 13 residues long. The V end lost 3 bases, the J end lost 6 bases, and 11 bases lay between the germline ends. Germline-derived CDR1 and CDR2 are LNHDA and SQIVND (reference sequence).

The V gene is TRBV19, the J gene TRBJ1-2; D unresolved. Sequenced here: peripheral blood mononuclear cells (PBMCs), sampled when the disease was refractory, from a patient treated with antithyroid drugs. The source is a female donor with Graves disease. This chain's CDR3 is CASSIQDDHGYTF. The CDR3, as DNA: TGTGCCAGTAGTATTCAGGACGATCATGGCTACACCTTC.